This T cell receptor (beta chain) was obtained from a study of cytomegalovirus exposure and HLA in healthy donors. Use of 60 Vbeta and 13 Jbeta primers characterized the PCR. Assay: immunoSEQ multiplex PCR; the TCRdb copy retains only in-frame clones and omits some. This sample has hundreds of thousands of clones, with approximately 80% found just once. Findings and caveats of the study: Likely technical artifact: a cluster of highly shared sequence variants. Listed as cytomegalovirus-associated were 150 to 200 TCR beta chains. Some public TCRs appeared in many individuals, while most sequences were rare.

On this clone: Its antigen remains unknown.

This CDR3 region has 15 residues. Germline CDR1 reads SEHNR; CDR2 reads FQNEAQ (reference sequence). At sampling all donors were nominally healthy, likely with unrecorded immune exposures. Sequenced material: PBMCs. The chain couples TRBV7-9 to TRBJ2-5, with no clear D. The DNA end favors TRBJ2-7, so the J call may be wrong. This receptor was obtained from a woman aged 40 to 50 in good health and CMV-seronegative. This CDR3 reads CASSPTTGLGREQYF. Here the CDR3 DNA reads TGTGCCAGCAGCCCTACGACGGGTTTGGGTCGCGAGCAGTACTTC.